One sample yielded the 30 T cell receptor beta chains listed below, sequenced in a study of OX40 agonist ivuxolimab in advanced cancers. Assay: immunoSEQ multiplex PCR; the TCRdb copy retains only in-frame clones and omits some. Of 75,000 to 90,000 clones listed, about 90% are singletons. The specimen was CD4+ or CD8+ T cells sorted from blood, collected in a trial of the OX40 agonist ivuxolimab. The receptors were sampled from an adult with an advanced solid tumor such as melanoma, head and neck, liver or kidney cancer.

V is TRBV11-2 and J is TRBJ2-5; D could derive from TRBD1 or TRBD2 (5 bases each). This CDR3 comprises 14 residues. V was clipped by 3 bases and J by 5 bases, with 13 bases between them. Looked up from germline, CDR1 is SGHAT and CDR2 is FQNNGV. The CDR3 sequence: CASSLDTLAETQYF. Here the CDR3 DNA reads TGTGCCAGCAGCTTGGACACCTTAGCGGAGACCCAGTACTTC.

The chain recombines TRBV11-1 with TRBJ2-7; D perhaps matches TRBD2 (5 bases). The CDR3 consists of 12 residues. In germline, CDR1 is SGHAT, CDR2 FQDESV (reference sequence). V shed 5 bases and J shed 2 bases, with 7 bases lying between them. The CDR3 bases are TGTGCCAGCAGCCACGGGGCCTACGAGCAGTACTTC. Residues: CASSHGAYEQYF.

The V and J genes are TRBV27 and TRBJ2-7; TRBD2 is a possible D gene (5 bases). The CDR3 totals 15 residues. Trimming left V 6 bases short and J 1 base short, with 16 bases between. Germline V gene data show CDR1 as MNHEY and CDR2 as SMNVEV (reference sequence). CDR3 residues: CASRNNAGPSYEQYF. CDR3 bases: TGTGCCAGCAGGAATAACGCGGGTCCATCCTACGAGCAGTACTTC.

The CDR3 sequence is CASSYAGTVNTEAFF. DNA for the CDR3: TGCGCCAGCAGCTACGCCGGGACAGTGAACACTGAAGCTTTCTTT. The rearrangement links TRBV5-1 to TRBJ1-1, with TRBD1 matching over 7 bases. There are 15 residues in the CDR3. The ends lost 3 bases at V and 0 bases at J; junction bases unmatched: 5. Germline CDR1 reads SGHRS; CDR2 reads YFSETQ.

The chain is built from TRBV28 and TRBJ2-7, with no clear D. The CDR3 is 12 amino acids. Per the germline V gene, CDR1 is MDHEN and CDR2 is SYDVKM. V was clipped by 7 bases and J by 2 bases, with 9 bases between them. The CDR3 sequence: CASKRLPYEQYF. The CDR3, as DNA: TGTGCCAGCAAAAGACTTCCCTACGAGCAGTACTTC.

The chain uses TRBV5-4 and TRBJ2-3; the D gene is possibly TRBD1 (5 bases). The CDR3 sequence is 15 residues long. Germline V gene data show CDR1 as SGHNT and CDR2 as YYREEE (reference sequence). V dropped 4 bases and J dropped 3 bases, with 15 bases sitting between them. CDR3 in amino acids: CASSIDSYPTDTQYF. CDR3 DNA sequence: TGTGCCAGCAGCATCGACAGCTACCCTACAGATACGCAGTATTTT.

V gene TRBV10-3 combines with J gene TRBJ1-1; TRBD1 matches at 8 bases. The CDR3 covers 15 residues. Unmatched junction bases numbered 3, after V lost 2 bases and J lost 1 base. Germline V CDR1 and CDR2: ENHRY, SYGVKD. The CDR3 nucleotides are TGTGCCATCAGTGAGGGCGACAGGGGGAACACTGAAGCTTTCTTT. This gives the protein CAISEGDRGNTEAFF.

The rearrangement links TRBV27 to TRBJ1-1; D is unclear. CDR3 length: 14 amino acids. Germline values: CDR1 MNHEY, CDR2 SMNVEV (reference sequence). Deletions cut 7 bases from V and 8 bases from J, with 20 bases between. CDR3 sequence reads: CASTKDGPLAEAFF. CDR3 DNA: TGTGCCAGCACCAAGGACGGTCCTTTGGCGGAAGCTTTCTTT.

V is TRBV28 and J is TRBJ2-7; no definite D call. The CDR3 length is 15 residues. Trimming cost V 10 bases and J 2 bases, with 21 bases left between them. The germline CDR1 and CDR2 sequences are MDHEN and SYDVKM. The CDR3 spells CATANSRSTAYEQYF. The CDR3 nucleotides read TGTGCCACCGCTAACTCTAGGTCAACAGCCTACGAGCAGTACTTC.

V usage is TRBV7-9 and J usage is TRBJ2-5; D gene uncertain. Trimming pared 1 base from V and 2 bases from J, leaving 14 bases between. This CDR3 has 16 amino acids. Germline loops: CDR1 SEHNR, CDR2 FQNEAQ (reference sequence). CDR3 amino acids: CASSLGPRQIQETQYF. DNA of the CDR3: TGTGCCAGCAGCTTAGGCCCGAGACAAATTCAAGAGACCCAGTACTTC.

This chain links TRBV6-6 with TRBJ1-4; tentatively, D is TRBD1 (6 bases). The CDR3 is made up of 15 amino acids. Trimming removed 8 bases from V and 8 bases from J, with 21 bases in between. The V gene's germline CDR1 is MNHNY and CDR2 SVGAGI (reference sequence). The CDR3 region is CASRIGGRNGEKLFF. DNA for the CDR3: TGTGCCAGCCGGATAGGGGGGCGCAATGGCGAAAAACTGTTTTTT.

The chain employs TRBV11-3 and TRBJ1-1; D remains ambiguous. The length of the CDR3 is 14 residues. V lost 2 bases and J lost 5, with 12 bases in between. Germline values: CDR1 SGHNT, CDR2 YENEEA. CDR3 amino acids: CASSLRGFETEAFF. For the CDR3, the DNA is TGTGCCAGCAGCTTACGAGGGTTTGAAACTGAAGCTTTCTTT. The full variable domain, its missing parts supplied by reference TRBV11-3 and TRBJ1-1, is EAGVVQSPRYKIIEKKQPVAFWCNPISGHNTLYWYLQNLGQGPELLIRYENEEAVDDSQLPKDRFSAERLKGVDSTLKIQPAELGDSAVYLCASSLRGFETEAFFGQGTRLTVV.

This rearrangement joins TRBV21-1 to TRBJ2-3; the DNA was not used to check the table's D call, TRBD2. TRBV21-1 is flagged as a pseudogene. The CDR3 is 17 residues long. CDR3 in DNA: TGTGCCAGCAAAATAGCGGGAGGGCCGACGGTTCCAGATACGCAGTATTTT. Amino acids: CASKIAGGPTVPDTQYF.

CDR3 DNA sequence: TGCGCCAGCAGCTTGGGACAGGGGATCGGGGCCAACGTCCTGACTTTC. It translates to CASSLGQGIGANVLTF. J is TRBJ2-6 and V is TRBV5-1, with 8 bases fitting TRBD1. Germline CDR1 reads SGHRS; CDR2 reads YFSETQ. The CDR3 covers 16 residues. Unmatched junction bases numbered 3, after V lost 0 bases and J lost 4 bases.

The chain is built from TRBV7-9 and TRBJ2-6; a weak D match, TRBD1 (6 bases). The V and J ends lost 4 bases and 3 bases respectively, with 22 bases between them. From germline, CDR1 is SEHNR and CDR2 FQNEAQ (reference sequence). This CDR3 comprises 19 residues. CDR3 in amino acids: CASSSPKSPGAVGANVLTF. Written as DNA, the CDR3 is TGTGCCAGCAGCTCCCCTAAAAGCCCAGGGGCTGTTGGGGCCAACGTCCTGACTTTC.

As for this clone: The sample carries other DNA sequences with the same CDR3. This sequence joins TRBV18 and TRBJ1-5; D is undetermined. V was clipped by 2 bases and J by 4 bases, with 6 bases between them. Germline V gene sequence: CDR1 KGHSH, CDR2 LQKENI. This CDR3 has 13 residues. The CDR3 bases are TGTGCCAGCTCACCAGGATTGAATCAGCCCCAGCATTTT. It yields the protein CASSPGLNQPQHF.

The chain carries TRBV5-4 and TRBJ1-2; D uncertain. CDR3 length: 14 residues. The germline V gene has CDR1 SGHNT and CDR2 YYREEE (reference sequence). Trimming removed 6 bases at V and 0 bases at J, with 12 bases between. The CDR3 region is CASIRRGTNYGYTF. CDR3 nucleotides: TGTGCCAGCATCCGACGAGGTACTAACTATGGCTACACCTTC.

This chain uses TRBV29-1 with TRBJ2-2; 7 bases fit TRBD1. The CDR3 covers 11 residues. V shed 7 bases, J shed 5 bases, and the junction held 1 base outside the gene matches. Germline CDR1 and CDR2: SQVTM and ANQGSEA. The DNA for the CDR3 is TGCAGCGGGGGACAGACCGGGGAGCTGTTTTTT. This gives the protein CSGGQTGELFF.

V and J are TRBV7-9 and TRBJ1-2; D is possibly TRBD1 (6 bases). CDR1 and CDR2 from the germline V gene are SEHNR and FQNEAQ (reference sequence). V lost 0 bases and J lost 2, with 10 bases in between. This CDR3 is built from 15 residues. CDR3 in DNA: TGTGCCAGCAGCTTAGCCGGGGGGCCGAACTATGGCTACACCTTC. Residues: CASSLAGGPNYGYTF.

The chain carries TRBV5-1 and TRBJ1-5, with D uncertain. The CDR3 contains 15 residues. The V gene lost 4 bases and the J gene lost 2 bases, with 13 bases spanning the gap. Germline CDR1 reads SGHRS; CDR2 reads YFSETQ. CDR3 sequence reads: CASSQIPGGNQPQHF. The CDR3 DNA reads as TGCGCCAGCAGCCAAATCCCCGGAGGCAATCAGCCCCAGCATTTT.

The chain's CDR3 is CSVERQAINYGYTF. The CDR3 DNA follows: TGCAGCGTTGAAAGACAGGCGATTAACTATGGCTACACCTTC. The rearrangement uses TRBV29-1 and TRBJ1-2; TRBD1 is a possible D gene (6 bases). The length of the CDR3 is 14 residues. Per germline, CDR1 SQVTM and CDR2 ANQGSEA. Trimming stripped 2 bases from V and 1 base from J, with 11 bases between.

The CDR3 protein is CASSDGGQYTF. The DNA for the CDR3 is TGTGCCAGCAGTGACGGGGGACAGTACACCTTC. The chain uses TRBV6-4 and TRBJ1-2; 7 bases match TRBD1. CDR1 is MRHNA, CDR2 SNTAGT, per germline. Trimming at V came to 2 bases and at J to 11 bases, leaving 2 bases not matched to a gene. This CDR3 region has 11 residues.

CDR3 in DNA: TGCGCCAGCAGCTTGGGGGAAAGGGAAGGTGAAGCTTTCTTT. It translates to CASSLGEREGEAFF. This sequence joins TRBV5-1 and TRBJ1-1; D is undetermined. The CDR3 sequence is 14 residues long. The germline gives CDR1 SGHRS, CDR2 YFSETQ. V gave up 0 bases and J gave up 7 bases, with 13 bases separating them.

This chain uses TRBV19 with TRBJ1-1, with D tentatively TRBD1 (6 bases). The V end was cut by 5 bases, the J end by 12 bases, with 16 bases between. The CDR3 loop spans 12 amino acids. Germline assignment: CDR1 LNHDA and CDR2 SQIVND (reference sequence). The CDR3 DNA is TGTGCCAGTAGTGAAGGTGCAGGGGCAACTTTCTTT. Its translation: CASSEGAGATFF. Supplemented by reference TRBV19 and TRBJ1-1, the full variable domain reads DGGITQSPKYLFRKEGQNVTLSCEQNLNHDAMYWYRQDPGQGLRLIYYSQIVNDFQKGDIAEGYSVSREKKESFPLTVTSAQKNPTAFYLCASSEGAGATFFGQGTRLTVV.

The table lists this clone with a few counts. The chain employs TRBV5-8 and TRBJ1-6, with a weak D call TRBD1 (5 bases). In germline, CDR1 is SGHTS, CDR2 YDEGEE. This CDR3 has 15 residues. V was clipped by 4 bases and J by 5 bases, with 13 bases between them. The CDR3 region has the DNA TGTGCCAGCAGCATCCCGGGGACGGATAATTCACCCCTCCACTTT. It codes for CASSIPGTDNSPLHF.

The chain has TRBV18 and TRBJ2-5; 7 bases are shared with TRBD2. Germline CDR1 and CDR2: KGHSH and LQKENI. J lost 2 bases, V lost 3 bases, and 3 bases had no gene match. This CDR3 has 14 amino acids. The CDR3 sequence: CASSPWGGQETQYF. In DNA form, the CDR3 reads TGTGCCAGCTCACCCTGGGGGGGACAAGAGACCCAGTACTTC.

The chain combines TRBV9 with TRBJ2-2; D gene uncertain. V was shortened by 0 bases and J by 8 bases, with 14 bases between the two germline ends. The V gene's germline CDR1 is SGDLS and CDR2 YYNGEE. This CDR3 is 15 amino acids long. CDR3 DNA sequence: TGTGCCAGCAGCGTAGTTTCCCGTGTAGGTGGGGAGCTGTTTTTT. Translated: CASSVVSRVGGELFF.

DNA for the CDR3: TGCGCCAGCAGCTATGTACTAGCGGGAGCGGGAAAAGATACGCAGTATTTT. Translation: CASSYVLAGAGKDTQYF. The chain joins TRBV5-1 to TRBJ2-3; 11 bases are shared with TRBD2. Germline V gives CDR1 SGHRS, CDR2 YFSETQ. V lost 3 bases, J lost 5 bases, and 11 bases stayed unmatched. The CDR3 covers 17 residues.

V gene TRBV2 combines with J gene TRBJ2-7; D unclear. CDR1 and CDR2 from the germline V gene are SNHLY and FYNNEI. V lost 4 bases, J lost 3 bases, and 10 bases lay in between. The CDR3 has 13 residues. In DNA form, the CDR3 reads TGTGCCAGCAGTGGTGTGGGTCGCTACGAGCAGTACTTC. Its translation is CASSGVGRYEQYF.

The gene calls are TRBV30 and TRBJ1-2, with 8 bases matching TRBD1. This CDR3 comprises 13 residues. Per germline, CDR1 GTSNPN and CDR2 SVGIG (reference sequence). With V trimmed by 2 bases and J by 2 bases, 1 base remained unmatched. CDR3: CAWSYRGNYGYTF. The CDR3, as DNA: TGTGCCTGGAGTTACAGGGGGAACTATGGCTACACCTTC. The variable domain in full, with the rest retrieved from reference TRBV30 and TRBJ1-2, is SQTIHQWPATLVQPVGSPLSLECTVEGTSNPNLYWYRQAAGRGLQLLFYSVGIGQISSEVPQNLSASRPQDRQFILSSKKLLLSDSGFYLCAWSYRGNYGYTFGSGTRLTVV.